These 21 T cell receptor beta chains came from one sample sequenced in a study of T cells in Graves' hyperthyroidism and ophthalmopathy. Amplified TCR beta CDR3 regions came from RNA transcripts. HTBI primers drove first-round RT-PCR of the TCR CDR3. MiXCR, run by TCRdb on the multiplex PCR reads, gives a single entry per CDR3 protein. Found here are 500,000 to 750,000 distinct CDR3 sequences, about 45% of them singletons; the top ten hold roughly 8.2%. The sample was peripheral blood or thyroid tissue (not recorded which). These receptors were collected from a woman aged 18 to 35 with Graves' hyperthyroidism.

The chain is built from TRBV11-2 and TRBJ1-6, with 9 bases that match TRBD1. V gave up 2 bases and J gave up 7 bases; unmatched junction bases: 12. This CDR3 comprises 18 residues. Germline V CDR1 and CDR2: SGHAT, FQNNGV. CDR3 in amino acids: CASSLQRTGDRRNSPLHF. The DNA of the CDR3 is TGTGCCAGCAGCTTACAAAGGACAGGGGATAGACGAAATTCACCCCTCCACTTT.

V and J are TRBV7-9 and TRBJ1-5; D is perhaps TRBD1 (6 bases). The V gene lost 0 bases and the J gene lost 13 bases, with 25 bases spanning the gap. The CDR3 has 17 amino acids. Germline-derived CDR1 and CDR2 are SEHNR and FQNEAQ (reference sequence). CDR3 amino acids: CASSLARGGSTADVQHF. In DNA form, the CDR3 reads TGTGCCAGCAGCTTAGCGAGAGGGGGAAGCACTGCAGATGTACAGCATTTT.

The chain has TRBV29-1 and TRBJ1-4, with 7 bases matching TRBD1. The CDR3 is 13 residues long. Trimming removed 8 bases from V and 8 bases from J; junction bases left unmatched: 11. The germline CDR1 and CDR2 sequences are SQVTM and ANQGSEA. The CDR3 DNA follows: TGCAGCCTTGGACAGGCAGACCCCGAAAAACTGTTTTTT. Its protein is CSLGQADPEKLFF.

This clonotype was found a few times. Given a much more abundant clone one base away, this may be a read error. The genes are TRBV15 and TRBJ1-3; D is unresolved. Looked up from germline, CDR1 is LNHNV and CDR2 is YYDKDF (reference sequence). The CDR3 runs 15 residues. CDR3 loop: CATSAQQNSGSTIYF. In DNA form, the CDR3 reads TGTGCCACCAGCGCCCAACAGAACTCTGGAAGCACCATATATTTT.

Ten or more counts support this clonotype. CDR3 bases: TGTGCCAGCAGTACTCCGACAGCCAGACGGGAGCAGTACTTC. Translated, it gives CASSTPTARREQYF. The chain carries TRBV6-2 or TRBV6-3 and TRBJ2-7; weak D call: TRBD1 (5 bases). Between the trimmed V and J ends, which lost 5 bases and 7 bases, there was a span of 18 bases. This CDR3 region has 14 residues. In germline, CDR1 is MNHEY, CDR2 SVGEGT.

CDR3 coding DNA: TGCGCCAGCAGCCAATCAACCGGGGGAGATGGAAACACCATATATTTT. Protein product: CASSQSTGGDGNTIYF. The J gene is TRBJ1-3, the V gene TRBV5-1, with D tentatively TRBD1 (5 bases). V shed 4 bases and J shed 3 bases, with 17 bases lying between them. The germline CDR1 and CDR2 sequences are SGHRS and YFSETQ. The CDR3 consists of 16 residues.

This clonotype was seen at least ten times. The genes are TRBV20-1 and TRBJ1-1; 8 positions agree with TRBD1. Trimming took 4 bases from V and 1 from J; bases not matched to a gene: 5. This CDR3 has 14 amino acids. CDR1 DFQATT and CDR2 SNEGSKA come from the germline V gene (reference sequence). The CDR3 protein is CSATPGQENTEAFF. The DNA for the CDR3 is TGCAGTGCTACACCGGGACAGGAGAACACTGAAGCTTTCTTT.

This clonotype was seen repeatedly, ten times or more. The chain is built from TRBV19 and TRBJ2-7; D is possibly TRBD1 (6 bases). V was shortened by 3 bases and J by 3 bases, with 18 bases between the two germline ends. The CDR3 has 16 amino acids. Germline V gives CDR1 LNHDA, CDR2 SQIVND (reference sequence). This CDR3 is CASSMTRDTTVYEQYF. DNA for the CDR3: TGTGCCAGTAGTATGACACGGGACACGACTGTCTACGAGCAGTACTTC.

J is TRBJ2-3 and V is TRBV12-3 or TRBV12-4; D ambiguous. The CDR3 runs to 13 residues. V lost 5 bases and J 4 bases, leaving 10 bases between the germline ends. The CDR3 DNA reads TGTGCCAGCAGTGTAACCCGGGCAGATACGCAGTATTTT. Its translation is CASSVTRADTQYF.

Concerning this clonotype: This may come from a read error, since a much larger clone is one base off. This rearrangement joins TRBV10-3 to TRBJ1-3; no clear D. The CDR3 is 16 amino acids. The V gene's germline CDR1 is ENHRY and CDR2 SYGVKD. V was clipped by 3 bases and J by 8 bases, with 20 bases between them. CDR3 in amino acids: CAISDVRKHARDTIYF. Here the CDR3 DNA reads TGTGCCATCAGTGACGTGAGGAAACACGCTCGCGACACCATATATTTT.

Comments on this clonotype: A much larger clone differs from this one at a single base, so this may be a read error. This chain uses TRBV6-1 with TRBJ2-5; 8 bases line up with TRBD2. CDR3 length equals 15 residues. CDR1 MNHNS and CDR2 SASEGT come from the germline V gene. Here the CDR3 DNA reads TGTGCCAGCAGTTACTTCGGACTAGCTGGAGAGGCCCAGTACTTC. This gives the protein CASSYFGLAGEAQYF.

The genes are TRBV7-2 and TRBJ2-3; a weak D match, TRBD2 (5 bases). Between the trimmed V and J ends, which lost 5 bases and 2 bases, there was a span of 14 bases. This CDR3 has 15 residues. CDR1 is SGHTA, CDR2 FQGNSA, per germline. The CDR3 is CASSSGRPLTDTQYF. In DNA, the CDR3 is TGTGCCAGCAGCAGCGGCCGGCCGCTCACAGATACGCAGTATTTT.

Comment on this clonotype: One end of the junction is discordant with germline, which a read error may explain. V gene TRBV6-5 combines with J gene TRBJ1-2; D might be TRBD1 (6 bases). The CDR3 length is 18 residues. Germline assignment: CDR1 MNHEY and CDR2 SVGAGI. CDR3 region: CAISYSILRTERFYGYTF. In nucleotides, the CDR3 is TGTGCCATCAGTTACTCGATTTTACGGACAGAAAGGTTCTATGGCTACACCTTC.

This clonotype was counted ten times or more. V and J are TRBV7-9 and TRBJ2-7, with D tentatively TRBD2 (6 bases). Between the trimmed V and J ends, which lost 5 bases and 0 bases, there was a span of 14 bases. The CDR3 loop spans 15 amino acids. Germline CDR1 reads SEHNR; CDR2 reads FQNEAQ (reference sequence). The CDR3 nucleotides read TGTGCCAGCAGCGCGGGACCGTTAAGCTCCTACGAGCAGTACTTC. It codes for CASSAGPLSSYEQYF.

This clonotype was recorded many times. CDR3 amino acids: CASSFDRREKLFF. CDR3 DNA sequence: TGTGCCAGCAGCTTTGACAGGCGTGAAAAACTGTTTTTT. The rearrangement uses TRBV7-2 and TRBJ1-4, with D perhaps TRBD1 (6 bases). The V end was cut by 3 bases, the J end by 7 bases, with 9 bases between. There are 13 residues in the CDR3. Germline CDR1 is SGHTA and CDR2 is FQGNSA. Supplemented by reference TRBV7-2 and TRBJ1-4, the full variable domain reads GAGVSQSPSNKVTEKGKDVELRCDPISGHTALYWYRQSLGQGLEFLIYFQGNSAPDKSGLPSDRFSAERTGGSVSTLTIQRTQQEDSAVYLCASSFDRREKLFFGSGTQLSVL.

The chain links TRBV15 to TRBJ1-2; possible D gene TRBD1, 5 bases. Germline V lookup: CDR1 LNHNV, CDR2 YYDKDF (reference sequence). CDR3 length equals 15 residues. With 3 bases removed from V and 5 bases from J, the gap between germline ends came to 16 bases. CDR3 bases: TGTGCCACCAGCAGGTGGGGCAGAGAGTTTTATGGCTACACCTTC. Protein sequence: CATSRWGREFYGYTF.

The rearrangement links TRBV12-3 or TRBV12-4 to TRBJ2-7; 7 positions agree with TRBD1. The CDR3 runs to 14 residues. Trimming took 0 bases from V and 6 from J; bases not matched to a gene: 5. DNA of the CDR3: TGTGCCAGCAGTTTAGCGGGACAGTCGCGCGAGCAGTACTTC. Amino acid sequence: CASSLAGQSREQYF.

About this clonotype: With a much larger clone just one base away, this may be a read error. The V call is TRBV15, the J call TRBJ1-3; D unclear. CDR1 is LNHNV, CDR2 YYDKDF, per germline (reference sequence). The CDR3 loop spans 13 amino acids. CDR3 coding DNA: TGTGCCACCCGACCGTTCTCTGGAAACACCACATATTTT. Translation: CATRPFSGNTTYF.

This clonotype has at least ten counts. The rearrangement uses TRBV20-1 and TRBJ2-7; D possibly corresponds to TRBD1 (7 bases). This CDR3 region has 17 residues. The V end was cut by 3 bases, the J end by 2 bases, with 23 bases between. CDR1 DFQATT and CDR2 SNEGSKA come from the germline V gene (reference sequence). In nucleotides, the CDR3 is TGCAGTGCTAGGACAGGGAGGAATACAAGATTCCCCTACGAGCAGTACTTC. Translating gives CSARTGRNTRFPYEQYF.

At least ten counts were recorded for this clonotype. The V call is TRBV7-2, the J call TRBJ1-5; the D is unclear. The CDR3 extends over 17 amino acids. Germline CDR1 reads SGHTA; CDR2 reads FQGNSA. The V end was cut by 3 bases, the J end by 2 bases, with 17 bases between. The DNA for the CDR3 is TGTGCCAGCAGCTTGATCCAGGAACCCTTTGGCAATCAGCCCCAGCATTTT. Protein sequence: CASSLIQEPFGNQPQHF. The full variable domain, with the rest looked up from reference TRBV7-2 and TRBJ1-5, is GAGVSQSPSNKVTEKGKDVELRCDPISGHTALYWYRQSLGQGLEFLIYFQGNSAPDKSGLPSDRFSAERTGGSVSTLTIQRTQQEDSAVYLCASSLIQEPFGNQPQHFGDGTRLSIL.

The chain joins TRBV7-3 to TRBJ2-2; the match to TRBD2 covers 8 bases. This CDR3 is built from 14 residues. V lost 5 bases to trimming and J lost 7 bases; unmatched junction nucleotides: 6. CDR1 is SGHTA and CDR2 is FQGTGA in the germline V gene. CDR3 sequence: CASSPGLASGELFF. CDR3 sequence (DNA): TGTGCCAGCAGCCCCGGACTAGCAAGCGGGGAGCTGTTTTTT.